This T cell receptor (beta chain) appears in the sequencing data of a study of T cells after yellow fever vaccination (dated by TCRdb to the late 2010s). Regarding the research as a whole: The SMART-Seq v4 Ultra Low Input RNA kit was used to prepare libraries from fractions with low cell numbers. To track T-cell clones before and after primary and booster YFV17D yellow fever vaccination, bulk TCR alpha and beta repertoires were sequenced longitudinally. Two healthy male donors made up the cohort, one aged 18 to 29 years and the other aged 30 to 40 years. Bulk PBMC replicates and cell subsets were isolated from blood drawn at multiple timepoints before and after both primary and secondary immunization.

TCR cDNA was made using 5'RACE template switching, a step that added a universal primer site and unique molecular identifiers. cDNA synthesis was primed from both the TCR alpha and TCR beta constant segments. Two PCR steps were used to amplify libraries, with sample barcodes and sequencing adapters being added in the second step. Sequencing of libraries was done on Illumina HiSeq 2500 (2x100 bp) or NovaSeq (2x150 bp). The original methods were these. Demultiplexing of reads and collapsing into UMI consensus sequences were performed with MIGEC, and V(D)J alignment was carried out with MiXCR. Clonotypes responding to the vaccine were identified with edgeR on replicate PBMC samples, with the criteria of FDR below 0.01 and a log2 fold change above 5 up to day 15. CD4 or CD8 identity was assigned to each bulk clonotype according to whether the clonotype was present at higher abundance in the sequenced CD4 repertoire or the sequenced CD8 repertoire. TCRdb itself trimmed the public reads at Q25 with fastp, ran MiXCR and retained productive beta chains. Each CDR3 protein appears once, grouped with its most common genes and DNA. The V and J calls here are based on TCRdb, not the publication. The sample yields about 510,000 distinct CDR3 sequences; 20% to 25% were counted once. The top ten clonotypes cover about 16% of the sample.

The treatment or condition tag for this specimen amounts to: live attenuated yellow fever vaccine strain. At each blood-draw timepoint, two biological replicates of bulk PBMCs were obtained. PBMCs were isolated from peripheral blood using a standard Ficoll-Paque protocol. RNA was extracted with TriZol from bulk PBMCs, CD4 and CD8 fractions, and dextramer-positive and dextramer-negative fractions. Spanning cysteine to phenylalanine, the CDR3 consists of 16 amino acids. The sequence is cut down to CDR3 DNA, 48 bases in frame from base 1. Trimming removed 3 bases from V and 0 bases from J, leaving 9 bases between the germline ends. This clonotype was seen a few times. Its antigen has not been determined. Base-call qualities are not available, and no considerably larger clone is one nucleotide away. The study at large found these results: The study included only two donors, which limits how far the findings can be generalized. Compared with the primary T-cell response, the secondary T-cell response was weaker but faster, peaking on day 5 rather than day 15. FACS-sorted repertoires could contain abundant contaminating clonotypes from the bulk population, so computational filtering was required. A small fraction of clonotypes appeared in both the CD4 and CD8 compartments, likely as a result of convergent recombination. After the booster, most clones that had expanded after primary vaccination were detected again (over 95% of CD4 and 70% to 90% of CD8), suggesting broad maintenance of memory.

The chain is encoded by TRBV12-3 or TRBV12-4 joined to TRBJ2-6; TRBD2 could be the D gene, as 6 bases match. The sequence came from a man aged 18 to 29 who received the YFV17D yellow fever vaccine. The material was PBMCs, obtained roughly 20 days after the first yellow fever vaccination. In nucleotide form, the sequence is TGTGCCAGCAGTTTGCGGGGAGCCTCTGGGGCCAACGTCCTGACTTTC. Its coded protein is CASSLRGASGANVLTF.